These T cell receptor beta chains were read from a single sample in a study of T-cell memory formation after mild COVID-19. TCRdb re-called the 5' RACE reads through MiXCR, storing one row per CDR3 protein. The sample holds 150,000 to 200,000 distinct CDR3 sequences; about 9.9% are singletons and the top ten take roughly 3.8%. The source material was PBMCs or a T cell subset sorted from them (not recorded which). The receptors here all came from a man aged 18 to 30 who had mild COVID-19 (a few samples of this study predate the infection). Cell type and time point are not known. CDR3s include the opening cysteine and the closing phenylalanine or tryptophan. D genes are given only for firm matches. The listing skips clone size in some rows; elsewhere it reads once, few, many or a size class.

CDR3 length: 15; J gene: TRBJ2-3; V gene: TRBV4-3; D gene: .; clone size: few; CDR3 protein: CASSQAGAPPATQYF; CDR3 DNA: TGCGCCAGCAGCCAAGCCGGGGCTCCTCCCGCTACGCAGTATTTT
CDR3 length: 14; J gene: TRBJ1-1; V gene: TRBV7-2; D gene: .; clone size: few; CDR3 protein: CASSPNQGNTEAFF; CDR3 DNA: TGTGCCAGCAGCCCCAACCAGGGGAACACTGAAGCTTTCTTT
CDR3 length: 15; J gene: TRBJ1-1; V gene: TRBV20-1; D gene: .; clone size: .; CDR3 protein: CSARDRIRGNTEAFF; CDR3 DNA: TGCAGTGCTAGAGATCGTATAAGGGGGAACACTGAAGCTTTCTTT
CDR3 length: 14; J gene: TRBJ1-2; V gene: TRBV7-9; D gene: TRBD1; clone size: many; CDR3 protein: CASSRGQGPYGYTF; CDR3 DNA: TGTGCCAGCAGCCGCGGACAGGGCCCCTATGGCTACACCTTC
CDR3 length: 15; J gene: TRBJ2-2; V gene: TRBV27; D gene: .; clone size: .; CDR3 protein: CASSLMGPGTGELFF; CDR3 DNA: TGTGCCAGCAGTTTAATGGGTCCCGGCACCGGGGAGCTGTTTTTT
CDR3 length: 13; J gene: TRBJ2-5; V gene: TRBV6-5; D gene: .; clone size: few; CDR3 protein: CASSQSLEETQYF; CDR3 DNA: TGTGCCAGCAGCCAGAGTTTGGAAGAGACCCAGTACTTC
CDR3 length: 16; J gene: TRBJ2-1; V gene: TRBV18; D gene: TRBD2; clone size: .; CDR3 protein: CASSPPSGEVYNEQFF; CDR3 DNA: TGTGCCAGCTCACCACCCAGCGGGGAGGTATACAATGAGCAGTTCTTC
CDR3 length: 17; J gene: TRBJ2-5; V gene: TRBV7-9; D gene: .; clone size: .; CDR3 protein: CASSLTSWTQTQETQYF; CDR3 DNA: TGTGCCAGCAGCTTGACATCGTGGACACAAACCCAAGAGACCCAGTACTTC
CDR3 length: 14; J gene: TRBJ1-2; V gene: TRBV12-3/TRBV12-4; D gene: .; clone size: .; CDR3 protein: CASSYRQYNYGYTF; CDR3 DNA: TGTGCCAGCAGTTACAGACAGTATAACTATGGCTACACCTTC
CDR3 length: 13; J gene: TRBJ1-1; V gene: TRBV7-2; D gene: .; clone size: few; CDR3 protein: CASSLWVNTEAFF; CDR3 DNA: TGTGCCAGCAGCTTATGGGTGAACACTGAAGCTTTCTTT
CDR3 length: 15; J gene: TRBJ1-2; V gene: TRBV7-2; D gene: TRBD1; clone size: .; CDR3 protein: CASSLALRTGVGYTF; CDR3 DNA: TGTGCCAGCAGCTTAGCGCTGAGGACAGGGGTTGGCTACACCTTC
CDR3 length: 14; J gene: TRBJ1-4; V gene: TRBV12-3/TRBV12-4; D gene: .; clone size: many; CDR3 protein: CASSFINQGEKLFF; CDR3 DNA: TGTGCCAGCAGTTTTATAAATCAAGGAGAAAAACTGTTTTTT
CDR3 length: 14; J gene: TRBJ2-3; V gene: TRBV7-9; D gene: .; clone size: few; CDR3 protein: CASSLVTGTDTQYF; CDR3 DNA: TGTGCCAGCAGCTTAGTAACAGGAACAGATACGCAGTATTTT
CDR3 length: 15; J gene: TRBJ2-5; V gene: TRBV5-8; D gene: TRBD2; clone size: .; CDR3 protein: CASSFGTSGQETQYF; CDR3 DNA: TGTGCCAGCAGCTTCGGGACTAGTGGGCAGGAGACCCAGTACTTC
CDR3 length: 15; J gene: TRBJ2-5; V gene: TRBV12-3/TRBV12-4; D gene: TRBD2; clone size: .; CDR3 protein: CASSTGGLNQETQYF; CDR3 DNA: TGTGCCAGCAGTACGGGGGGACTCAACCAAGAGACCCAGTACTTC
CDR3 length: 14; J gene: TRBJ1-4; V gene: TRBV11-2; D gene: TRBD1; clone size: .; CDR3 protein: CASSPGQGTEKLFF; CDR3 DNA: TGTGCCAGCAGCCCCGGACAGGGGACTGAAAAACTGTTTTTT
CDR3 length: 13; J gene: TRBJ2-7; V gene: TRBV5-1; D gene: .; clone size: .; CDR3 protein: CASSLAQYYEQYF; CDR3 DNA: TGCGCCAGCAGCTTGGCCCAATACTACGAGCAGTACTTC
CDR3 length: 16; J gene: TRBJ1-1; V gene: TRBV7-2; D gene: .; clone size: few; CDR3 protein: CASSTSPPRLGAEAFF; CDR3 DNA: TGTGCCAGCAGCACATCCCCCCCTAGGCTAGGAGCTGAAGCTTTCTTT
CDR3 length: 14; J gene: TRBJ2-5; V gene: TRBV6-6; D gene: .; clone size: few; CDR3 protein: CASSTSPNLETQYF; CDR3 DNA: TGTGCCAGTTCGACAAGTCCGAATCTCGAGACCCAGTACTTC
CDR3 length: 12; J gene: TRBJ2-5; V gene: TRBV10-3; D gene: TRBD1; clone size: few; CDR3 protein: CAIRGQEETQYF; CDR3 DNA: TGTGCCATCAGGGGACAGGAAGAGACCCAGTACTTC
CDR3 length: 12; J gene: TRBJ2-2; V gene: TRBV20-1; D gene: .; clone size: .; CDR3 protein: CSAPGTSGELFF; CDR3 DNA: TGCAGTGCCCCTGGGACCAGCGGGGAGCTGTTTTTT
CDR3 length: 15; J gene: TRBJ2-3; V gene: TRBV24-1; D gene: .; clone size: .; CDR3 protein: CATSDKQGDEDTQYF; CDR3 DNA: TGTGCCACCAGTGATAAGCAGGGCGACGAGGATACGCAGTATTTT
CDR3 length: 13; J gene: TRBJ1-5; V gene: TRBV6-5; D gene: .; clone size: .; CDR3 protein: CASKEGYNQPQHF; CDR3 DNA: TGTGCCAGCAAGGAGGGCTACAATCAGCCCCAGCATTTT
CDR3 length: 15; J gene: TRBJ2-3; V gene: TRBV12-3/TRBV12-4; D gene: TRBD2; clone size: few; CDR3 protein: CASTVGLAGGDTQYF; CDR3 DNA: TGTGCCAGCACCGTAGGACTAGCGGGGGGGGATACGCAGTATTTT
CDR3 length: 14; J gene: TRBJ2-5; V gene: TRBV19; D gene: .; clone size: .; CDR3 protein: CASSILTSPETQYF; CDR3 DNA: TGTGCCAGTAGTATTTTGACATCGCCGGAGACCCAGTACTTC
CDR3 length: 13; J gene: TRBJ1-1; V gene: TRBV7-2; D gene: .; clone size: few; CDR3 protein: CASSSTGFTEAFF; CDR3 DNA: TGTGCCAGCAGCTCTACGGGTTTCACTGAAGCTTTCTTT
CDR3 length: 14; J gene: TRBJ1-2; V gene: TRBV7-9; D gene: .; clone size: few; CDR3 protein: CASRPPGAGDGYTF; CDR3 DNA: TGTGCCAGCAGACCCCCGGGCGCTGGGGATGGCTACACCTTC
CDR3 length: 13; J gene: TRBJ1-1; V gene: TRBV20-1; D gene: .; clone size: many; CDR3 protein: CSASQPMNTEAFF; CDR3 DNA: TGCAGTGCGTCCCAGCCTATGAACACTGAAGCTTTCTTT
CDR3 length: 12; J gene: TRBJ2-7; V gene: TRBV6-5; D gene: .; clone size: few; CDR3 protein: CASSYGNDEQYF; CDR3 DNA: TGTGCCAGCAGTTACGGAAACGACGAGCAGTACTTC
CDR3 length: 15; J gene: TRBJ1-1; V gene: TRBV7-2; D gene: .; clone size: .; CDR3 protein: CASSLVATVGTEAFF; CDR3 DNA: TGTGCCAGCAGCTTGGTCGCGACAGTTGGCACTGAAGCTTTCTTT
CDR3 length: 13; J gene: TRBJ1-6; V gene: TRBV20-1; D gene: .; clone size: few; CDR3 protein: CSATARLNSPLHF; CDR3 DNA: TGCAGTGCTACAGCCAGGCTCAATTCACCCCTCCACTTT
CDR3 length: 14; J gene: TRBJ1-1; V gene: TRBV5-8; D gene: .; clone size: few; CDR3 protein: CASSFTLIHTEAFF; CDR3 DNA: TGTGCCAGCAGCTTTACCCTCATCCACACTGAAGCTTTCTTT
CDR3 length: 13; J gene: TRBJ2-2; V gene: TRBV5-5; D gene: .; clone size: .; CDR3 protein: CASSFLLSGELFF; CDR3 DNA: TGTGCCAGCAGCTTCTTGCTTAGCGGGGAGCTGTTTTTT
CDR3 length: 17; J gene: TRBJ2-5; V gene: TRBV24-1; D gene: .; clone size: .; CDR3 protein: CATSDPRGRSGGETQYF; CDR3 DNA: TGTGCCACCAGTGATCCCAGGGGACGCAGTGGAGGAGAGACCCAGTACTTC
CDR3 length: 12; J gene: TRBJ1-5; V gene: TRBV6-2/TRBV6-3; D gene: .; clone size: few; CDR3 protein: CASNRGNQPQHF; CDR3 DNA: TGTGCCAGCAACAGGGGCAATCAGCCCCAGCATTTT